The 8 T cell receptor beta chains given below trace back to one sample, sequenced in a study of shared clonotypes between healthy human individuals. Method: immunoSEQ multiplex PCR; TCRdb's copy keeps in-frame clones and lacks some. The sample lists 530,000 or so clones, about three quarters seen once, with 12% in the top ten. The specimen sequenced was PBMCs. The receptors here all came from a middle-aged woman in good health. Some clones in this sample may be carry-over from other donors' samples.

Regarding this clone: Compared with germline, one end of the junction differs, possibly owing to a read error. J is TRBJ1-3 and V is TRBV7-7; unclear D gene. Germline V gene lookup returns CDR1 SSHAT and CDR2 FNYEAQ (reference sequence). There are 16 residues in the CDR3. CDR3 residues: CASSPGVGVDGNTIYF. The CDR3 nucleotides are TGTGCTAGCAGCCCCGGCGTGGGAGTCGATGGAAACACCATATATTTT.

V gene TRBV7-9 combines with J gene TRBJ2-7; D could derive from TRBD1 or TRBD2 (6 bases each). CDR3 length: 15 amino acids. V dropped 1 base and J dropped 3 bases, with 13 bases sitting between them. Germline CDR1 SEHNR, CDR2 FQNEAQ (reference sequence). In DNA, the CDR3 is TGTGCCAGCAGCTTAGTTCCGGGGGCAGGCTACGAGCAGTACTTC. The encoded protein is CASSLVPGAGYEQYF.

This clone turned up a few times. This rearrangement joins TRBV5-1 to TRBJ1-2; 8 bases are shared with TRBD1. There are 13 residues in the CDR3. Unmatched junction bases numbered 5, after V lost 7 bases and J lost 3 bases. CDR1 and CDR2 from the germline V gene are SGHRS and YFSETQ. CDR3 amino acids: CASAQGADYGYTF. The CDR3, as DNA: TGCGCCAGCGCTCAGGGGGCCGACTATGGCTACACCTTC.

The genes are TRBV6-1 and TRBJ1-1; 7 bases are a match to TRBD1. Trimming at V came to 3 bases and at J to 4 bases, leaving 5 bases not matched to a gene. In germline, CDR1 is MNHNS, CDR2 SASEGT. This CDR3 has 14 amino acids. CDR3 protein: CASSDSTGSTEAFF. The DNA for the CDR3 is TGTGCCAGCAGTGACTCGACAGGGTCCACTGAAGCTTTCTTT.

The chain joins TRBV4-3 to TRBJ2-7; a weak D match, TRBD1 (6 bases). This CDR3 comprises 13 residues. Germline V CDR1 and CDR2: LGHNA, YSLEER. Trimming took 0 bases from V and 7 from J, leaving 10 bases between them. As DNA, the CDR3 is TGCGCCAGCAGCCAAGACAGGGGTTTTGAGCAGTACTTC. Protein sequence: CASSQDRGFEQYF.

The chain combines TRBV27 with TRBJ1-2, with 7 bases identical to TRBD1. The CDR3 loop spans 14 amino acids. Germline V gives CDR1 MNHEY, CDR2 SMNVEV (reference sequence). V lost 6 bases and J lost 5; bases outside the gene matches: 9. The CDR3 loop reads CASSRDREGYGYTF. The CDR3 nucleotides read TGTGCCAGCAGCCGCGACAGGGAGGGATATGGCTACACCTTC.

This clone showed up many times. The rearrangement uses TRBV5-4 and TRBJ2-5; 16 positions match TRBD2. Germline lookup yields CDR1 SGHNT and CDR2 YYREEE (reference sequence). The J segment lost 9 bases and the V segment lost 4 bases, leaving 3 bases of the junction unmatched. The CDR3 consists of 14 residues. CDR3 amino acids: CASSGTSGGGPQYF. The CDR3 coding sequence is TGTGCCAGCAGCGGGACTAGCGGGGGGGGACCCCAGTACTTC.

V gene TRBV5-1 combines with J gene TRBJ2-5, with D perhaps matching TRBD2 (6 bases). The germline V and J ends were trimmed by 0 bases and 5 bases, with 14 bases remaining between them. CDR1 and CDR2 from the germline V gene are SGHRS and YFSETQ. The CDR3 length is 15 residues. CDR3 sequence: CASSLGRRAWETQYF. DNA for the CDR3: TGCGCCAGCAGCTTGGGTCGGAGGGCCTGGGAGACCCAGTACTTC.